Listed below are T cell receptor beta chains from one sample, sequenced in a study of T cell responses to AZD1222 COVID-19 vaccine. Assay used: immunoSEQ multiplex PCR; TCRdb lists only in-frame clones, some missing. Counted here are some 110,000 clones, around 89% occurring once; the ten biggest clones make up 6.5% to 7.5%. The source was peripheral blood, collected 28 days after the second AZD1222 dose. These receptors all stem from an adult who received the AZD1222 COVID-19 vaccine. CDR3s include the opening cysteine and the closing phenylalanine or tryptophan. Fields, in order: J gene, CDR3 length, clone size, D gene, V gene, CDR3 DNA, CDR3 protein. The D gene is left open where the match is weak. Size is omitted from some rows. Given values are once, few, many or a class for expanded clones.

TRBJ2-2 16 . . TRBV5-1 TGCGCCAGCAGCTTCGGTAGTGGAGCCATCCCCGGGGAGCTGTTTTTT CASSFGSGAIPGELFF
TRBJ1-2 15 . . TRBV15 TGTGCCACCAGCAGAGATGGGGCACAGCCCTATGGCTACACCTTC CATSRDGAQPYGYTF
TRBJ2-3 13 . . TRBV12-3/TRBV12-4 TGTGCCAGCAGTTTTAACCGACACGGTACGCAGTATTTT CASSFNRHGTQYF
TRBJ2-1 13 . . TRBV29-1 TGCAGCGTTATAGCCCACAAAATGGGTGAGCAGTTCTTC CSVIAHKMGEQFF
TRBJ1-2 14 . . TRBV11-3 TGTGCCAGCAGCTATAGGGATCTTAACTATGGCTACACCTTC CASSYRDLNYGYTF
TRBJ2-1 17 . TRBD2 TRBV12-5 TGTGCTAGTGGTTTGGGCCAGACTAGCGGGAGGGGATACGAGCAGTTCTTC CASGLGQTSGRGYEQFF
TRBJ2-7 14 . TRBD1 TRBV5-1 TGCGCCAGCAGCAGGGACAGGGGACCCTACGAGCAGTACTTC CASSRDRGPYEQYF
TRBJ2-1 15 . . TRBV9 TGTGCCAGCAGCGTGGAAGGGCTGGGGACCGGTGAGCAGTTCTTC CASSVEGLGTGEQFF
TRBJ2-3 14 . . TRBV28 TGTGCCAGCAGTGAAGCGGACCTCACAGATACGCAGTATTTT CASSEADLTDTQYF
TRBJ1-4 15 . TRBD1 TRBV19 TGTGCCAGTAGTACTTCAGGGGGCGAAGGAGAAAAACTGTTTTTT CASSTSGGEGEKLFF
TRBJ2-3 16 . TRBD2 TRBV14 TGTGCCAGCAGCCAAGATAACCGGGGGGTAACAGATACGCAGTATTTT CASSQDNRGVTDTQYF
TRBJ2-7 15 . TRBD1 TRBV10-3 TGTGCCATCAGTGGGGGGGACAGGGGCTCCTACGAGCAGTACTTC CAISGGDRGSYEQYF
TRBJ2-1 16 few TRBD2 TRBV4-3 TGCGCCAGCAGCCAACAAGGACTAGCGGTTGACAATGAGCAGTTCTTC CASSQQGLAVDNEQFF
TRBJ2-1 14 . . TRBV28 TGTGCCAGCAGTACTCCGGGACCTTACAATGAGCAGTTCTTC CASSTPGPYNEQFF
TRBJ2-3 20 . . TRBV19 TGTGCCAGTAACAATATAGGGTCGCGGGGACAGCCCCTTAGCACAGATACGCAGTATTTT CASNNIGSRGQPLSTDTQYF
TRBJ1-5 13 . . TRBV2 TGTGCCAGCAGTGAACTTTTTTATCAGCCCCAGCATTTT CASSELFYQPQHF
TRBJ1-1 15 . TRBD1 TRBV7-2 TGTGCCAGCAGCGTTACAGGGGGCAGGTACACTGAAGCTTTCTTT CASSVTGGRYTEAFF
TRBJ1-2 13 . . TRBV30 TGTGCCTGGAGTTCCGGGGGGGAGACTGGCTACACCTTC CAWSSGGETGYTF
TRBJ2-3 13 . . TRBV7-8 TGTGCCAGCAGCTTAAACAGAGGAGATACGCAGTATTTT CASSLNRGDTQYF
TRBJ2-5 14 . . TRBV3-1/TRBV3-2 TGTGCCAGCAGCTTCTACCGGGGCCAAGAGACCCAGTACTTC CASSFYRGQETQYF
TRBJ2-5 15 . TRBD1 TRBV7-8 TGTGCCAGCAGCTTAGGGGGACAGTACCAAGAGACCCAGTACTTC CASSLGGQYQETQYF
TRBJ2-7 12 . . TRBV5-4 TGTGCCAGCAGCTTTGAACGGGCCGAGCAGTACTTC CASSFERAEQYF
TRBJ2-7 16 . . TRBV5-4 TGTGCCAGCAGCCTCCCGGGTGTGGGGGCGCGGTACGAGCAGTACTTC CASSLPGVGARYEQYF
TRBJ2-3 18 . TRBD1 TRBV3-1/TRBV3-2 TGTGCCAGCAGCCCCAGGACAGGGGGTGGGTTTCAGGCAGATACGCAGTATTTT CASSPRTGGGFQADTQYF
TRBJ2-5 18 . . TRBV28 TGTGCCAGCAAGGGTTCCCTCGGACTTCGGGGTCGATTGGAGACCCAGTACTTC CASKGSLGLRGRLETQYF
TRBJ2-1 13 . . TRBV10-3 TGTGCCATCAGCGAGTTGCTCTACAATGAGCAGTTCTTC CAISELLYNEQFF
TRBJ2-7 15 . TRBD2 TRBV4-3 TGCGCCAGCAGCCAAGTACTAGCGGGAGCGAGGGAGCAGTACTTC CASSQVLAGAREQYF
TRBJ2-1 14 few . TRBV5-1 TGCGCCAGCAGCTTAAGGGGATATTACAATGAGCAGTTCTTC CASSLRGYYNEQFF
TRBJ1-1 16 . . TRBV28 TGTGCCAGCAGTTTATTGCAGGGTAACCCGAACACTGAAGCTTTCTTT CASSLLQGNPNTEAFF
TRBJ2-7 12 . . TRBV6-4 TGTGCCAGCAGTGACTCAGGGTACGAGCAGTACTTC CASSDSGYEQYF
TRBJ1-2 15 . . TRBV27 TGTGCCAGCAGTTTAGGGGGACCCACTAACTATGGCTACACCTTC CASSLGGPTNYGYTF
TRBJ2-3 18 . TRBD2 TRBV11-3 TGTGCCAGCAGTTCCCCGGGAGCGGGAGAGGAGTTGTTAGATACGCAGTATTTT CASSSPGAGEELLDTQYF
TRBJ2-7 16 . TRBD1 TRBV6-5 TGTGCCAGCAGTTACTCGAGTGAGACAGGGGGCAGGGAGCAGTACTTC CASSYSSETGGREQYF
TRBJ1-2 14 once . TRBV6-5 TGTGCCAGCAATCCAACGGGACCTAACTATGGCTACACCTTC CASNPTGPNYGYTF
TRBJ1-5 14 . . TRBV2 TGTGCCAGCTCCCGAGGGGGGGTAGGTCAGCCCCAGCATTTT CASSRGGVGQPQHF
TRBJ2-3 16 . TRBD2 TRBV11-1 TGTGCCAGCAGCTTAGGACTAGCAACCCGCACAGATACGCAGTATTTT CASSLGLATRTDTQYF
TRBJ1-2 14 . . TRBV6-6 TGTGCCAGCAGTTCCGCGGGCCAGCGCTATGGCTACACCTTC CASSSAGQRYGYTF
TRBJ2-3 19 once . TRBV7-3 TGTGCCAGCAGCTTATGGGGACATAGACCAGGAACTAGCACAGATACGCAGTATTTT CASSLWGHRPGTSTDTQYF
TRBJ1-6 21 . . TRBV4-3 TGCGCCAGCAGCCAGGAGAGGTCGGGGTCGGGGGAAGATCCCTATAATTCACCCCTCCACTTT CASSQERSGSGEDPYNSPLHF